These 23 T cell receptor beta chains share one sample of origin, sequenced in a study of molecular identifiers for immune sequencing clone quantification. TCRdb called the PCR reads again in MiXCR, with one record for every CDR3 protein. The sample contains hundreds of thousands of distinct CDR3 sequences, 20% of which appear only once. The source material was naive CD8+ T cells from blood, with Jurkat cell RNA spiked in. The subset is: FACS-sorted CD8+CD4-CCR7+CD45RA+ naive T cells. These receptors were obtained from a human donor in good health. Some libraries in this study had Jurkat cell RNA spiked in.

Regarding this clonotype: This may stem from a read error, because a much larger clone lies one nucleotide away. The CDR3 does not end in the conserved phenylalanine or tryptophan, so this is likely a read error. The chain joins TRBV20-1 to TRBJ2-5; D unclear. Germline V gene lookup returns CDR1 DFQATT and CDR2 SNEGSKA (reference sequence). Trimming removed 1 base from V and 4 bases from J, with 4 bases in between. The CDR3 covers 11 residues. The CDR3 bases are TGCAGTGCTAGAGTTTCAGAGACCCAGTACTCC. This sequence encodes CSARVSETQYS.

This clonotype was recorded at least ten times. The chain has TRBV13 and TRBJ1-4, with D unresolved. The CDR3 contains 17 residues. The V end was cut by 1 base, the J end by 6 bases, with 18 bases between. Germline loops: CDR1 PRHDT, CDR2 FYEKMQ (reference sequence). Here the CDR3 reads CASSLDQRETADEKLFF. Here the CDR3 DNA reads TGTGCCAGCAGCTTAGATCAACGGGAAACAGCGGATGAAAAACTGTTTTTT.

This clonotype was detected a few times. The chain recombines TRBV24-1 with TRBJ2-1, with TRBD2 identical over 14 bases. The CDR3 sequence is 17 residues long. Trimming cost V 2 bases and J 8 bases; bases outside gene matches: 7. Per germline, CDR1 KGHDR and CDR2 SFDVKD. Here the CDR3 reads CATSDSTGLAGVYEQFF. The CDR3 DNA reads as TGTGCCACCAGTGATTCCACGGGACTAGCGGGAGTCTATGAGCAGTTCTTC.

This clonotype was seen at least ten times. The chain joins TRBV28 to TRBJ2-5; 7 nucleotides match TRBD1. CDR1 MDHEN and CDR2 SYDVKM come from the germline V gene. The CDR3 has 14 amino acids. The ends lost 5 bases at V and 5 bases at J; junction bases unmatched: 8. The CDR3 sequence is CASSPQTGLETQYF. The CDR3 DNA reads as TGTGCCAGCAGTCCACAGACAGGGTTGGAGACCCAGTACTTC.

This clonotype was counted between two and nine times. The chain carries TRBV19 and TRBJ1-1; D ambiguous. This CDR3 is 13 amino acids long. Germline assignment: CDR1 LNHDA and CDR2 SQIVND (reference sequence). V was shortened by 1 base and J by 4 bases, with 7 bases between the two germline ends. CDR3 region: CASSIGEVTEAFF. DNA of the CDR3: TGTGCCAGTAGTATAGGGGAGGTCACTGAAGCTTTCTTT.

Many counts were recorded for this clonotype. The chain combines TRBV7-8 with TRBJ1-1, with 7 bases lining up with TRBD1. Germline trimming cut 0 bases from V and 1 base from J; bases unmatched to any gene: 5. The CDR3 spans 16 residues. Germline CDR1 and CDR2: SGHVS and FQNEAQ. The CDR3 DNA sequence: TGTGCCAGCAGCTTAGCTGGGACAGAGTCGAACACTGAAGCTTTCTTT. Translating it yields CASSLAGTESNTEAFF.

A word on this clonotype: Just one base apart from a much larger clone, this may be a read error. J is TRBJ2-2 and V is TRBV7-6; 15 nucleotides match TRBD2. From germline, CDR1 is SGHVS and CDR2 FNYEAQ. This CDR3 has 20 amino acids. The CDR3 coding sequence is TGTGCCGGCAGCTTACCACTCGGGACTAGCGGGAGGCCAGGGACCGGGGAGCTGTTTTTT. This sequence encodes CAGSLPLGTSGRPGTGELFF.

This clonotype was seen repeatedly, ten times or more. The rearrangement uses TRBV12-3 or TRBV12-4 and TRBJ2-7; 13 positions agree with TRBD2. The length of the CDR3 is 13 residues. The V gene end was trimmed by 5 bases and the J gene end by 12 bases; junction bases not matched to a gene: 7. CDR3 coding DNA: TGTGCCAGCAGTCCCGGGACTAGCGGGACTCTGTACTTC. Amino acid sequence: CASSPGTSGTLYF.

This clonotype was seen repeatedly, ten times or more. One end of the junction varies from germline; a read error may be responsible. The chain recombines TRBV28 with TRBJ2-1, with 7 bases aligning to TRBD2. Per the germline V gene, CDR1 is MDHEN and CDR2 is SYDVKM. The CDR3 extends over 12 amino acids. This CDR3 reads CASSGISGTESF. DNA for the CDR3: TGTGCCAGCAGTGGGATCAGCGGGACTGAGTCCTTC.

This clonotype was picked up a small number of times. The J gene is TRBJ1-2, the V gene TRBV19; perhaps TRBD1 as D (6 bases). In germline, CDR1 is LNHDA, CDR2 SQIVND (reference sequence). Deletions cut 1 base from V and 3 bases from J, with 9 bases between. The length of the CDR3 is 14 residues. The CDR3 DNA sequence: TGTGCCAGTAGTATAGGGCCAGGGGACTATGGCTACACCTTC. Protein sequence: CASSIGPGDYGYTF.

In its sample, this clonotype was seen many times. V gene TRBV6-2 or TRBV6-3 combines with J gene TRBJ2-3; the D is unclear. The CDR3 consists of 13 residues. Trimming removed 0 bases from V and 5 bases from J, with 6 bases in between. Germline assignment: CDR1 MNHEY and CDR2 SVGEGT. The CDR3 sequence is CASSYSLGDTQYF. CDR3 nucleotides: TGTGCCAGCAGTTACTCTCTGGGAGATACGCAGTATTTT.

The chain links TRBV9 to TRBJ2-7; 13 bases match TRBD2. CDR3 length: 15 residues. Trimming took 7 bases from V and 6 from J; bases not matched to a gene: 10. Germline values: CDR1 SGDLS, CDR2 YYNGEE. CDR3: CASGEGLAGVGEQYF. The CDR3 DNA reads TGTGCCAGCGGCGAAGGACTAGCGGGGGTCGGCGAGCAGTACTTC.

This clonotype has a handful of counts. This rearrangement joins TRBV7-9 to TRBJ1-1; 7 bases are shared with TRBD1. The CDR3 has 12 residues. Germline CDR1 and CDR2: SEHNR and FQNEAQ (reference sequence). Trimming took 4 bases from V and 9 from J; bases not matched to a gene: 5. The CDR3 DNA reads TGTGCCAGCAGCTCCAAGACAGGGCAAGCTTTCTTT. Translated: CASSSKTGQAFF.

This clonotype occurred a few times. In nucleotides, the CDR3 is TGTGCCAGCTCACCACCGGGGACTAGCTCCTACAATGAGCAGTTCTTC. Translated: CASSPPGTSSYNEQFF. V usage is TRBV18 and J usage is TRBJ2-1; 8 nucleotides match TRBD2. Trimming took 0 bases from V and 0 from J; bases not matched to a gene: 1. Per germline, CDR1 KGHSH and CDR2 LQKENI. This CDR3 is 16 amino acids long.

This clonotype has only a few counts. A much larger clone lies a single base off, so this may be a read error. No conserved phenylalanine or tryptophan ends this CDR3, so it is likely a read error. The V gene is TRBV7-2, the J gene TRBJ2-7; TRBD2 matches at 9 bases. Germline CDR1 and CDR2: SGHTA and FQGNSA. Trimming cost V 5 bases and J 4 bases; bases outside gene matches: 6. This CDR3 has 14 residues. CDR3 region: CASSGSGGFYEQYL. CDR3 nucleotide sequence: TGTGCCAGCAGCGGAAGCGGGGGGTTTTACGAGCAGTACCTC.

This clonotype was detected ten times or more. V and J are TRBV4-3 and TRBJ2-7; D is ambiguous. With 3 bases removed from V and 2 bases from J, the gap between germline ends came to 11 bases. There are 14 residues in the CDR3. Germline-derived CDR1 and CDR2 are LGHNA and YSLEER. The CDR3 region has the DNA TGCGCCAGCAGCCATGGCCTTGGGACCTACGAGCAGTACTTC. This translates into CASSHGLGTYEQYF.

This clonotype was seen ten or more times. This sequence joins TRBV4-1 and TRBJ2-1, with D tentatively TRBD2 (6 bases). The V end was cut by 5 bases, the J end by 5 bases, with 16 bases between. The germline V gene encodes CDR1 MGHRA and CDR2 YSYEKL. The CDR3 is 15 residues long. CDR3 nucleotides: TGCGCCAGCAGCTTCCGGAGCGGGCCCAACAATGAGCAGTTCTTC. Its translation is CASSFRSGPNNEQFF.

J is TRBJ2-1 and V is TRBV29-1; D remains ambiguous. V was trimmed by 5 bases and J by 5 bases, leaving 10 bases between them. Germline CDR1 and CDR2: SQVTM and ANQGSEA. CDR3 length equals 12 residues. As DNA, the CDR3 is TGCAGCGTTTTCGCCACCGACAATGAGCAGTTCTTC. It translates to CSVFATDNEQFF.

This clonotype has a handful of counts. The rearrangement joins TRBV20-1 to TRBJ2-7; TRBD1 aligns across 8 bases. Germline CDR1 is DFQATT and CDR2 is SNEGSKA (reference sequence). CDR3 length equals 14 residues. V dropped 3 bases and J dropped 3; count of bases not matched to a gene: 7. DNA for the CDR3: TGCAGTGCTAGGGTGAGGACAGGGATCTACGAGCAGTACTTC. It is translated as CSARVRTGIYEQYF.

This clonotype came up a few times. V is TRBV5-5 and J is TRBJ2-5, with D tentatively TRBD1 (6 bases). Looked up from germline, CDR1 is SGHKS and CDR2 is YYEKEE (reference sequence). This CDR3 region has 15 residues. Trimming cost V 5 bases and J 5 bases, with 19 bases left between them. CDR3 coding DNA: TGTGCCAGCAGACAAACAGGGACGACTGGCGAGACCCAGTACTTC. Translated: CASRQTGTTGETQYF.

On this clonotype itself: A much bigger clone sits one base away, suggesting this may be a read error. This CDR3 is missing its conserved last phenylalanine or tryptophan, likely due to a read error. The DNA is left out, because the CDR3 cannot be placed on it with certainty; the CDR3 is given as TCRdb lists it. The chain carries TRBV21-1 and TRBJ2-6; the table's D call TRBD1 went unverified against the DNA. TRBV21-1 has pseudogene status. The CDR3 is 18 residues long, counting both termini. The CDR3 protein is CASSTSPFPLEGANVLTS.

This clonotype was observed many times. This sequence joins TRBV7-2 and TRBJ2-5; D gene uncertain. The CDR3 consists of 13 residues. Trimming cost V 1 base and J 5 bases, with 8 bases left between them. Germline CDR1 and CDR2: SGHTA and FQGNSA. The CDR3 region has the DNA TGTGCCAGCAGCTTAGTCTTGGCCGAGACCCAGTACTTC. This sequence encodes CASSLVLAETQYF.

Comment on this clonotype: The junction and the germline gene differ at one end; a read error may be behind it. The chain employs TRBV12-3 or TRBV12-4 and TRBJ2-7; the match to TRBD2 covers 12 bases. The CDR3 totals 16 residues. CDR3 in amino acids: CAGSLESSGRVYEQYF. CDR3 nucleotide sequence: TGTGCCGGCAGTTTAGAGTCTAGCGGGAGGGTTTACGAGCAGTACTTC.